The sequence of this TCR beta chain was determined in a study of OX40 agonist ivuxolimab in advanced cancers. General study results and limits: Researchers report that CD8+ T cells had, on average, more expanded clones than CD4+. Low normalized T-cell clonal expansion was additionally recorded for some nonresponders. Compared with others, partial responders at 0.1-3.0 mg/kg displayed clonal expansion among the lowest.

Data came from immunoSEQ multiplex PCR; TCRdb stores just in-frame clones and leaves some out. This sample yields approximately 68,000 clones, of which more than 80% are seen a single time; about 0.94% belongs to the top ten. V lost 2 bases, J lost 4 bases, and 12 bases lay in between. Germline loops: CDR1 MNHNY, CDR2 SVGAGI (reference sequence). The CDR3 length is 14 residues. About this clone itself: Its specificity is unknown.

Systemic immunosuppression or a history of autoimmune disease excluded patients. The chain is built from TRBV6-6 and TRBJ2-7; a possible D gene is TRBD1 (5 bases). Here the sequenced sample was CD4+ or CD8+ T cells sorted from blood, taken in a trial of the OX40 agonist ivuxolimab. The receptor was isolated from an adult with an advanced solid tumor such as melanoma, head and neck, liver or kidney cancer. CDR3 in DNA: TGTGCCAGCAGTTACGGGCAGGGTCCGTACGAGCAGTACTTC. Its translation is CASSYGQGPYEQYF.